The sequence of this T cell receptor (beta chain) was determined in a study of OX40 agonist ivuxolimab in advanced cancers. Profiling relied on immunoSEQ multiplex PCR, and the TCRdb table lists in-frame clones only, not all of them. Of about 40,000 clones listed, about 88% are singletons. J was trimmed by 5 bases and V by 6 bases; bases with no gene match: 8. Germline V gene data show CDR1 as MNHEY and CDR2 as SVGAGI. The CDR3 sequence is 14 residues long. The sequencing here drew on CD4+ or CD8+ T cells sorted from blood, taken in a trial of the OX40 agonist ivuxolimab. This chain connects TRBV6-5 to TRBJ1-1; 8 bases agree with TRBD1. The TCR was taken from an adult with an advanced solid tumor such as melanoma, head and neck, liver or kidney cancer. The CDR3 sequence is CASSTGQGSTEAFF. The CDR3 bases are TGTGCCAGCAGCACCGGACAGGGTTCAACTGAAGCTTTCTTT.